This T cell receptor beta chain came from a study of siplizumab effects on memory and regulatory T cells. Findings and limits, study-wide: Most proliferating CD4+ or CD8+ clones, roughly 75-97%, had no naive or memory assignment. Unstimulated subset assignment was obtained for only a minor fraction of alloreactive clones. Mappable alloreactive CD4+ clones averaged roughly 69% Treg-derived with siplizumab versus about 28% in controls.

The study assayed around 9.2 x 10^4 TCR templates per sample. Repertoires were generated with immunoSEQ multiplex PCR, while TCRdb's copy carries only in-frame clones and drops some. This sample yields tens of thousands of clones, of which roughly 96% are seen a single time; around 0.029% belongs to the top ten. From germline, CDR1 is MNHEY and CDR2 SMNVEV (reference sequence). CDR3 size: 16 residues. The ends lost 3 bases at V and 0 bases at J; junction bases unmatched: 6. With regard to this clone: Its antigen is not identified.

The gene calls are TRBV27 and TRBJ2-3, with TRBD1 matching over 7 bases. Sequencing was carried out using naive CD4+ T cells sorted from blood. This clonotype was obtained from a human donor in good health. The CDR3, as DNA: TGTGCCAGCAGTTTGGCCGGGACAGCTAGCACAGATACGCAGTATTTT. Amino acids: CASSLAGTASTDTQYF.